The present entry profiles one T cell receptor beta chain with its context. It lacks a known antigen. No base qualities exist here, and no much larger clone lies one base off it. Sequencing of the TRB variable region was done with the immunoSEQ hsTCRB v3.0 assay at survey level resolution. A depth of about 40,000-50,000 T-cell genomes per sample was targeted for TRB sequencing. TRB libraries were pooled and sequenced on an Illumina MiSeq using a v3 150-cycle kit. In the authors' own workflow: Analysis of repertoires was carried out in R inside a reproducible Nextflow workflow spanning QC, data transformation and analysis. LymphoSeq2, an R package for exploring AIRR-Seq data, was used to implement custom analyses. A handful of samples yielding fewer than 5000 total TRB sequences were excluded, leaving 150 to 200 analyzed HIV repertoires. Among the 180 to 200 HIV repertoires that were kept, around 60 were collected before ART initiation and roughly 130 were collected after ART initiation. Each repertoire was downsampled to 5000 TRB nucleotide sequences, and summary statistics were averaged across 100 downsampling iterations. The analysis kept only TRB sequences whose CDR3 regions were at least seven amino acids long. A Shannon entropy-derived clonality score and the Gini coefficient were used to measure diversity. In repertoire networks, the top 5000 CDR3 amino acid sequences were linked whenever an edit distance of one separated two sequences. Antigen specificity groups and MHC restriction were predicted for TRB CDR3 amino acid sequences with GLIPH2. To flag known CMV, EBV, HIV or tissue antigen associations, CDR3 amino acid sequences were matched against VDJdb and McPAS-TCR. Pre-ART, post-ART and control groups were compared with Wilcoxon signed-rank tests and Holm-Bonferroni correction. The immuneACCESS repertoire file appears here via TCRdb, limited to in-frame rearrangements. These files lack a portion of the clones; in checked studies, under half of the deficit traces to unresolved V genes, and the cause of the others is not known. That table is the source of V, J and clone size, and D and trimming were worked out from the DNA. The sample data list 7,800 or so clones, and 82% of these were observed just once. The ten largest clones add up to 16% of the sample.

The data originate from a study of long-term antiretroviral therapy in people with HIV (dated by TCRdb to 2021 to 2024). As for the study more broadly: The earliest samples were collected approximately a decade before the 2015 WHO recommendation for immediate ART, a period when ART was typically delayed until CD4 counts fell. A retrospective serial study tested whether ART initiation and durable HIV suppression were associated with changes in peripheral blood TRB repertoire composition and diversity. A total of fewer than 250 cryopreserved PBMC samples came from 30 or so adults with confirmed HIV infection and were collected serially over a mean of roughly 6 years (range 1-12). Among the roughly 30 participants with HIV, about a dozen were female. No cross-contamination during QIAcube processing was seen in test extractions of a monoclonal T-cell line run alongside a few dozen polyclonal samples. Beyond this particular receptor, the publication reports: Compared with controls, HIV repertoires had narrower CDR3 length ranges, and the network structure pointed to an antigen-experienced repertoire that shifted only slightly toward naive after ART. No data were available on ART adherence, viral resistance or therapy changes, limiting inferences about post-ART repertoire changes. Unsorted PBMC were profiled instead of sorted CD4+ and CD8+ T cells because pre-ART samples had limited cell numbers. Because PBMC availability was limited, only the TCR beta chain was sequenced, with no alpha chain pairing. At every time point, the repertoire was dominated by expanded TRB clones first identified before ART initiation, although this dominance fluctuated and, in many PLHIV, declined after ART. Starting ART was linked to a significant rise in TRB diversity, yet even after long-term ART the diversity remained significantly lower than in transplant donor controls. The samples span the years 2004 to 2017, and the ART regimens used may be less effective than current regimens.

Inclusion was restricted to participants for whom at least one PBMC sample before ART initiation and at least two post-ART samples were available. Every participant with HIV received treatment in the United States of America. Before DNA extraction, cryopreserved samples of roughly 0.9-10 million PBMC were thawed and then washed. At the time of the earliest PBMC sample, participants with HIV were aged between roughly 20 and 55 years. PBMC samples were contributed by each participant from 1-4 timepoints before ART initiation and 2-8 timepoints after ART initiation, with a median of 7 samples. For every participant, serial HIV viral load, CD4+ T-cell count, ART history and demographic data were obtained. Using a Qiagen kit on a QIAcube, genomic DNA was extracted from unsorted PBMC, with samples processed in batches of 12. The receptor's source is a man aged 40-50 years with HIV. The specimen comprised unsorted PBMCs, sampled 0.1 years after starting antiretroviral therapy.

The CDR3 here reads CASSLEGGSGANVLTF. The nucleotide sequence reads TGTGCCAGCAGCTTAGAGGGGGGGTCTGGGGCCAACGTCCTGACTTTC. The rearranged segments are TRBV11-2 and TRBJ2-6; TRBD2 matches 7 bases in the middle. The germline V gene gives CDR1 as SGHAT and CDR2 as FQNNGV. Here V drops 0 bases and J drops 1 base, and the junction holds 0 bases not matched to any gene. Measured from the cysteine to the phenylalanine, the CDR3 is 16 residues long. Only the CDR3 DNA stays, 48 bases, in frame from base 1.